The present T cell receptor beta chain was sequenced within a study of T-cell reconstitution after alpha-beta-depleted transplantation in children. Trimming removed 6 bases from V and 0 bases from J, with 15 bases in between. The CDR3 runs 14 residues. The V gene's germline CDR1 is DFQATT and CDR2 SNEGSKA (reference sequence). Unique molecular identifiers were used in preparing the TCRbeta library. Using its own MiXCR run on the PCR reads, TCRdb lists one record per CDR3 protein. The sample includes about 610,000 distinct CDR3 sequences, about 11% seen only once; the top ten take about 4%. This clonotype was observed a handful of times.

The receptor was isolated from a human donor who donated a stem cell graft to a child with acute myeloid leukemia. The source was PBMCs from the stem cell graft donor, collected from the stem cell graft. The J gene is TRBJ2-7, the V gene TRBV20-1; D is unclear. This chain's CDR3 is CSAPGPLSSYEQYF. The CDR3 region has the DNA TGCAGTGCCCCCGGGCCCTTAAGCTCCTACGAGCAGTACTTC.